A selection of T cell receptor beta chains follows, all from one sample in a study of cytomegalovirus exposure and HLA in healthy donors. Only in-frame clones appear in the TCRdb table, and some are missing; sequencing was by immunoSEQ multiplex PCR. The table has about 110,000 clones, roughly 79% seen once. The sequenced material came from PBMCs. These receptors originate from a woman aged 50 to 60 in good health and CMV-seropositive. The CDR3 runs from the conserved cysteine through the conserved F or W. The order of the fields is clone size, V gene, J gene, D gene, CDR3 protein, CDR3 DNA. D genes are given only for firm matches. Expanded clones are given a class, and other clones once, few, many or no size at all.

abundance: .
v_gene: TRBV18
j_gene: TRBJ2-2
d_gene: .
CDR3aa: CASSRMRSSNTGELFF
CDR3nt: TGTGCCAGCTCACGCATGCGGAGCAGCAACACCGGGGAGCTGTTTTTT

abundance: .
v_gene: TRBV7-2
j_gene: TRBJ2-5
d_gene: .
CDR3aa: CASSLFGSLQETQYF
CDR3nt: TGTGCCAGCAGCTTATTCGGGAGCCTCCAAGAGACCCAGTACTTC

abundance: .
v_gene: TRBV5-1
j_gene: TRBJ1-6
d_gene: .
CDR3aa: CASSLEGRVGVGSPLHF
CDR3nt: TGCGCCAGCAGCTTGGAGGGCAGGGTCGGTGTCGGCTCACCCCTCCACTTT

abundance: once
v_gene: TRBV9
j_gene: TRBJ2-5
d_gene: .
CDR3aa: CASSVGERETQYF
CDR3nt: TGTGCCAGCAGCGTAGGCGAGCGAGAGACCCAGTACTTC

abundance: .
v_gene: TRBV9
j_gene: TRBJ2-7
d_gene: TRBD2
CDR3aa: CASSALGGEFYEQYF
CDR3nt: TGTGCCAGCAGCGCCCTCGGGGGGGAATTCTACGAGCAGTACTTC

abundance: .
v_gene: TRBV18
j_gene: TRBJ2-5
d_gene: .
CDR3aa: CASSPRPGEETQYF
CDR3nt: TGTGCCAGCTCCCCAAGGCCAGGTGAAGAGACCCAGTACTTC

abundance: .
v_gene: TRBV7-8
j_gene: TRBJ1-5
d_gene: TRBD1
CDR3aa: CASSLGDRQPQHF
CDR3nt: TGTGCCAGCAGCTTAGGGGACAGGCAGCCCCAGCATTTT

abundance: few
v_gene: TRBV4-1
j_gene: TRBJ2-7
d_gene: TRBD2
CDR3aa: CASSHPRGSGNYEQYF
CDR3nt: TGCGCCAGCAGCCATCCCCGGGGTAGCGGGAACTACGAGCAGTACTTC

abundance: .
v_gene: TRBV5-4
j_gene: TRBJ1-3
d_gene: .
CDR3aa: CASSRDSGNTIYF
CDR3nt: TGTGCCAGCTCCCGGGACTCTGGAAACACCATATATTTT

abundance: .
v_gene: TRBV5-6
j_gene: TRBJ2-2
d_gene: .
CDR3aa: CASSLGGSPTGELFF
CDR3nt: TGTGCCAGCAGCTTGGGGGGCAGCCCAACCGGGGAGCTGTTTTTT

abundance: .
v_gene: TRBV6-5
j_gene: TRBJ2-7
d_gene: .
CDR3aa: CASSDRGSSYEQYF
CDR3nt: TGTGCCAGCAGCGACCGGGGTTCTTCCTACGAGCAGTACTTC

abundance: .
v_gene: TRBV4-1
j_gene: TRBJ2-7
d_gene: .
CDR3aa: CASSQEPGSDEQYF
CDR3nt: TGCGCCAGCAGCCAAGAACCAGGGTCCGACGAGCAGTACTTC

abundance: .
v_gene: TRBV19
j_gene: TRBJ2-7
d_gene: .
CDR3aa: CASSPRTTTSSYEQYF
CDR3nt: TGTGCCAGTAGCCCCCGGACTACAACAAGCTCCTACGAGCAGTACTTC

abundance: .
v_gene: TRBV9
j_gene: TRBJ2-2
d_gene: .
CDR3aa: CASSVQGGSTGELFF
CDR3nt: TGTGCCAGCAGCGTCCAGGGGGGATCTACCGGGGAGCTGTTTTTT

abundance: .
v_gene: TRBV18
j_gene: TRBJ2-7
d_gene: .
CDR3aa: CASSPPQVGVYEQYF
CDR3nt: TGTGCCAGCTCACCACCTCAAGTGGGCGTCTACGAGCAGTACTTC

abundance: .
v_gene: TRBV5-1
j_gene: TRBJ2-5
d_gene: .
CDR3aa: CASSSTPGDETQYF
CDR3nt: TGCGCCAGCAGCTCAACCCCAGGGGACGAGACCCAGTACTTC

abundance: .
v_gene: TRBV18
j_gene: TRBJ1-2
d_gene: .
CDR3aa: CASSPANTNYGYTF
CDR3nt: TGTGCCAGCTCACCAGCAAACACAAACTATGGCTACACCTTC

abundance: once
v_gene: TRBV10-2
j_gene: TRBJ2-3
d_gene: TRBD2
CDR3aa: CASSEGGRSTDTQYF
CDR3nt: TGCGCCAGCAGTGAGGGCGGGAGGAGCACAGATACGCAGTATTTT

abundance: .
v_gene: TRBV10-3
j_gene: TRBJ2-1
d_gene: .
CDR3aa: CAISDPRHNEQFF
CDR3nt: TGTGCCATCAGTGACCCGAGGCACAATGAGCAGTTCTTC

abundance: .
v_gene: TRBV9
j_gene: TRBJ2-7
d_gene: TRBD2
CDR3aa: CASSVDAGGDEQYF
CDR3nt: TGTGCCAGCAGCGTAGACGCGGGGGGCGACGAGCAGTACTTC

abundance: .
v_gene: TRBV7-8
j_gene: TRBJ2-3
d_gene: .
CDR3aa: CASSPRTDYSTDTQYF
CDR3nt: TGTGCCAGCAGCCCCAGGACAGATTATAGCACAGATACGCAGTATTTT

abundance: few
v_gene: TRBV7-9
j_gene: TRBJ1-1
d_gene: .
CDR3aa: CASSQDQTAGTEAFF
CDR3nt: TGTGCCAGCAGCCAAGACCAGACAGCAGGGACTGAAGCTTTCTTT

abundance: once
v_gene: TRBV20-1
j_gene: TRBJ2-2
d_gene: .
CDR3aa: CSATATGELFF
CDR3nt: TGCAGTGCAACCGCGACCGGGGAGCTGTTTTTT

abundance: .
v_gene: TRBV7-9
j_gene: TRBJ2-7
d_gene: .
CDR3aa: CSSSLVPSGLNPEQYF
CDR3nt: TGTTCCAGCAGCTTAGTCCCATCGGGACTCAATCCCGAGCAGTACTTC

abundance: .
v_gene: TRBV5-6
j_gene: TRBJ2-5
d_gene: .
CDR3aa: CASSPLQGIGETQYF
CDR3nt: TGTGCCAGCAGCCCGCTTCAGGGTATTGGAGAGACCCAGTACTTC

abundance: .
v_gene: TRBV9
j_gene: TRBJ2-7
d_gene: TRBD1
CDR3aa: CASSPGTGYYEQYF
CDR3nt: TGTGCCAGCAGCCCTGGGACAGGGTACTACGAGCAGTACTTC